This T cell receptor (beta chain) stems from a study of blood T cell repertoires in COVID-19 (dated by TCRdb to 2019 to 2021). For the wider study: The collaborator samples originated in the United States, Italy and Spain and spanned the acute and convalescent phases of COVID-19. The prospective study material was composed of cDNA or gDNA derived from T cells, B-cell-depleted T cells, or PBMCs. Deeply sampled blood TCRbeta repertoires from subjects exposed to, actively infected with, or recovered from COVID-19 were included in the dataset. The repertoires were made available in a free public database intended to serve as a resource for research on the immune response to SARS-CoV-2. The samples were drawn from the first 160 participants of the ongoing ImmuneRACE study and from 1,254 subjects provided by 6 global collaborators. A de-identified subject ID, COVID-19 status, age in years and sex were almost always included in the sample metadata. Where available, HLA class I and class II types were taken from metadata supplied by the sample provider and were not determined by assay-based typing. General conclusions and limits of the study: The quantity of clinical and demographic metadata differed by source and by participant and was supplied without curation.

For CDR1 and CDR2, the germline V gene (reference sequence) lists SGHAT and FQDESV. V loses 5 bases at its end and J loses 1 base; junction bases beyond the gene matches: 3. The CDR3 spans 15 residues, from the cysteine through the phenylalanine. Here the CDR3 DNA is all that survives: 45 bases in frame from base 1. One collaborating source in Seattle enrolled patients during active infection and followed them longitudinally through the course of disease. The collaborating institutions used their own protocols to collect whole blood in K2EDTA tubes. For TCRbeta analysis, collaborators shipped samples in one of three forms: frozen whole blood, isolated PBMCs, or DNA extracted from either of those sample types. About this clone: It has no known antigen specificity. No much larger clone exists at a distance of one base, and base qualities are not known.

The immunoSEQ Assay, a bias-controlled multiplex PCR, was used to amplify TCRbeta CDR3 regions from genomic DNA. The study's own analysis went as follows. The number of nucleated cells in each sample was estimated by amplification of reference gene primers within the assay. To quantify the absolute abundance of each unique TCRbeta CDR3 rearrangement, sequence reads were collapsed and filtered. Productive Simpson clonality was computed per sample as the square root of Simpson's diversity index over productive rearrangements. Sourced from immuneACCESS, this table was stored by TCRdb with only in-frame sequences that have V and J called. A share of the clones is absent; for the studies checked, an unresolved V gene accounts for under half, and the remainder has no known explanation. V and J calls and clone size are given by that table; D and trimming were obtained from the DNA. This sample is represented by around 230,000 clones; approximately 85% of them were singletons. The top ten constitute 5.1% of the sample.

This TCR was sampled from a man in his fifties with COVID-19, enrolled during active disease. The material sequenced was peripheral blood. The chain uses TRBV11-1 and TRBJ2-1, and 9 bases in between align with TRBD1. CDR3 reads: CASSTDRGSYNEQFF. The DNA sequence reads TGTGCCAGCAGCACCGACAGGGGGTCCTACAATGAGCAGTTCTTC. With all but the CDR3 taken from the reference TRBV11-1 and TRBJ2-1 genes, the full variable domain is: EAEVAQSPRYKITEKSQAVAFWCDPISGHATLYWYRQILGQGPELLVQFQDESVVDDSQLPKDRFSAERLKGVDSTLKIQPAELGDSAMYLCASSTDRGSYNEQFFGPGTRLTVL.